This T cell receptor beta chain comes out of a study of cytomegalovirus exposure and HLA in healthy donors. This clone was observed a single time. Use of 60 Vbeta and 13 Jbeta primers characterized the PCR. This table comes from immunoSEQ multiplex PCR, and its TCRdb copy is limited to in-frame clones, with some not included. The sample consists of more than 150,000 clones, over 80% of them appearing once. The sequencing sample was made of PBMCs. The source is a girl between 5 and 17 years old in good health and CMV-seropositive.

The CDR3 protein is CASSSTAAGLAATDTQYF. In nucleotides, the CDR3 is TGTGCCAGCAGCTCAACCGCCGCGGGACTAGCGGCCACAGATACGCAGTATTTT. The rearrangement uses TRBV7-6 and TRBJ2-3; 11 bases fit TRBD2. This CDR3 has 18 amino acids. Germline lookup yields CDR1 SGHVS and CDR2 FNYEAQ. The V gene end was trimmed by 4 bases and the J gene end by 2 bases; junction bases not matched to a gene: 11.